The entry that follows covers one T cell receptor (beta chain) sequence. Which antigen it targets is not known. No clone much larger than this one lies a single base away; base qualities are absent. The data are from a study of control samples from healthy donors and cancer patients (dated by TCRdb to the early 2020s). From the cysteine up to the phenylalanine, the CDR3 has a length of 16 residues. Just CDR3 DNA is preserved here, 48 bases in frame from base 1. Trimming at the junction amounts to 0 bases on V and 0 bases on J, and the germline ends lie 12 bases apart. CDR1 LGHDT and CDR2 YNNKEL are derived from the germline V gene (reference sequence). The library came from the immunoSEQ multiplex PCR assay. In its TCRdb copy, this immuneACCESS table keeps in-frame sequences only and misses some clones. Where compared with another copy, unresolved V genes explain less than half of these, and the others have no known cause. The sample table lists around 13,000 clones, about 92% of them with a count of one. Roughly 14% of the sample goes to the ten largest clones.

The chain is made from TRBV3-1 (or the pseudogene TRBV3-2) and TRBJ2-7; the D call is possibly TRBD1 or TRBD2, each sharing 5 bases. The sample taken for sequencing was PBMCs. The receptor was derived from a man of 80 years or more with lung cancer. The nucleotide sequence reads as follows: TGTGCCAGCAGCCAAGACGGCAGGGACCTCTCCTACGAGCAGTACTTC. It codes for CASSQDGRDLSYEQYF.